The 3 T cell receptor beta chains given below trace back to one sample, sequenced in a study of blood T cell repertoires in COVID-19. Clones were sequenced by immunoSEQ multiplex PCR, and TCRdb holds only the in-frame ones, with some missing. The sample lists about 480,000 clones; 89% were seen once. Input material: peripheral blood. The receptors come from a young man with COVID-19, enrolled during active disease.

The chain couples TRBV5-6 to TRBJ1-2; D possibly corresponds to TRBD1 (6 bases). V gave up 4 bases and J gave up 3 bases, with 13 bases separating them. Per germline, CDR1 SGHDT and CDR2 YYEEEE. CDR3 length: 14 residues. CDR3 amino acids: CASSPNRVDYGYTF. The CDR3 bases are TGTGCCAGCAGCCCAAACAGGGTTGACTATGGCTACACCTTC.

The J gene is TRBJ2-1, the V gene TRBV27; 9 bases align to TRBD2. The trim removed 2 bases at V and 2 bases at J, leaving 4 bases unmatched. The germline V gene encodes CDR1 MNHEY and CDR2 SMNVEV (reference sequence). The CDR3 extends over 16 amino acids. The CDR3 sequence: CASSLAGGNTYNEQFF. In DNA form, the CDR3 reads TGTGCCAGCAGTTTAGCGGGAGGGAACACCTACAATGAGCAGTTCTTC.

The chain carries TRBV11-1 and TRBJ2-3, with 7 bases matching TRBD1. V was clipped by 1 base and J by 0 bases; unmatched bases: 4. The germline CDR1 and CDR2 sequences are SGHAT and FQDESV (reference sequence). CDR3 length equals 16 residues. The CDR3 bases are TGTGCCAGCAGCTTAGTTCCCAGGGGGAGCACAGATACGCAGTATTTT. This sequence encodes CASSLVPRGSTDTQYF.